This record concerns one T cell receptor beta chain sequence. The J segment lost 0 bases and the V segment lost 8 bases, leaving 7 bases of the junction unmatched. The length of the CDR3 is 15 residues. Per germline, CDR1 SEHNR and CDR2 FQNEAQ (reference sequence). This entry is derived from a study of blood T cell repertoires in COVID-19. Study overall: T cells, B-cell-depleted T cells, or PBMCs supplied cDNA or gDNA.

The repertoire was sequenced with immunoSEQ multiplex PCR; TCRdb's copy has only in-frame clones and lacks some. The sample lists 400,000 to 500,000 clones; nearly 90% were seen once. This rearrangement joins TRBV7-9 to TRBJ1-5; TRBD1 matches 7 bases. The sequencing sample was made of PBMCs or T cells enriched from blood (not recorded which). The sequence was obtained from a young woman who had been exposed to COVID-19. CDR3: CASAGGLYSNQPQHF. For the CDR3, the DNA is TGTGCCAGCGCAGGGGGTCTATATAGCAATCAGCCCCAGCATTTT. Complete variable domain (other parts from reference TRBV7-9 and TRBJ1-5): DTGVSQNPRHKITKRGQNVTFRCDPISEHNRLYWYRQTLGQGPEFLTYFQNEAQLEKSRLLSDRFSAERPKGSFSTLEIQRTEQGDSAMYLCASAGGLYSNQPQHFGDGTRLSIL.